This T cell receptor (beta chain) stems from a study of cytotoxic CD8 clonotypes in ibrutinib-treated CLL. Measured with immunoSEQ multiplex PCR; TCRdb has only the in-frame clones, and not every one. The sample yields just over 65,000 clones, around 68% seen once. From germline, CDR1 is ENHRY and CDR2 SYGVKD. Trimming shortened V by 7 bases and J by 3 bases, and 9 bases separated the two germline ends. This CDR3 spans 13 amino acids. The receptor was isolated from a human donor with chronic lymphocytic leukemia. This chain connects TRBV10-3 to TRBJ2-2; a weak D match, TRBD1 (5 bases). Sequenced material: PBMCs, taken after 12 months of ibrutinib treatment. The CDR3 region has the DNA TGTGCCATCACCGACAGCTACACCGGGGAGCTGTTTTTT. Encoded protein: CAITDSYTGELFF.